This TCR beta chain was obtained from a study of response to subunit inactivated influenza vaccine. TCRdb analysed the RT-PCR reads with MiXCR anew, one entry per CDR3 protein. The sample lists a few hundred thousand distinct CDR3 sequences, about 15% occurring once. This clonotype was detected ten times or more. The clonotype originates from a man aged 45-65 years who received an inactivated influenza vaccine. Sequenced here: PBMCs from blood, sampled roughly 12 days after vaccination.

This CDR3 is CASSLGQGASDTQYF. CDR3 DNA sequence: TGCGCCAGCAGCTTGGGACAGGGGGCTTCAGATACGCAGTATTTT. The rearrangement uses TRBV5-1 and TRBJ2-3; 10 bases line up with TRBD1. The CDR3 is 15 residues long. V was clipped by 0 bases and J by 4 bases; unmatched bases: 2. Germline V gene data show CDR1 as SGHRS and CDR2 as YFSETQ.